Listed here is a single TCR beta chain. Antigen: not known. This sample is drawn from a study of immune cell composition in non-small cell lung cancer. At the level of the study: Tumours were mainly lung adenocarcinoma or squamous cell carcinoma.

The CDR3 has 14 residues. Germline lookup yields CDR1 MDHEN and CDR2 SYDVKM. With 2 bases removed from V and 7 bases from J, the gap between germline ends came to 12 bases. The study's findings and limits: No significant correlation existed between pack-years smoked and tumour clonality.

Sequencing used immunoSEQ multiplex PCR; TCRdb keeps in-frame clones, though not all of them. This table holds 6,600 or so clones, about 74% found once. Normal lung was sampled as far from the tumour as possible, at least 3 cm. Sequencing used non-adjacent lung tissue. The rearrangement links TRBV28 to TRBJ1-5; D might be TRBD1 (6 bases). The receptor was derived from a human donor with non-small cell lung cancer. The CDR3 nucleotides read TGTGCCAGCAGTTTAGGGGGGGCTGGGCAGCCCCAGCATTTT. It translates to CASSLGGAGQPQHF.